The sequence of this TCR beta chain was determined in a study of cytomegalovirus exposure and HLA in healthy donors. The study ran its PCR with 60 Vbeta and 13 Jbeta primers. The assay was immunoSEQ multiplex PCR, and TCRdb's table has in-frame clones only and misses some. The sample includes about 140,000 clones, 79% of them seen just once. The germline V and J ends were trimmed by 3 bases and 6 bases, with 8 bases remaining between them. This CDR3 is 13 amino acids long. Germline V gene data show CDR1 as MNHNY and CDR2 as SVGAGI (reference sequence). This receptor was taken from a man aged 18 to 29 in good health and CMV-seronegative. Sequencing used PBMCs. The chain couples TRBV6-6 to TRBJ2-2; TRBD1 is a possible D gene (6 bases). The CDR3 is CASSYNRAGELFF. CDR3 nucleotide sequence: TGTGCCAGCAGTTATAACAGGGCCGGGGAGCTGTTTTTT.